This T cell receptor (beta chain) was identified in a study of T-cell reconstitution after alpha-beta-depleted transplantation in children. Study-level points and caveats: Surviving recipient cells, namely T cells and thymic progenitors, were the source of high day-60 TCRbeta diversity in some patients. Fresh T-cell production supplied most of the T-cell counts and diversity seen one year after transplant. Several hundred graft clones that had expanded were reportedly the source of alpha-beta T cells about two months after transplant.

As it was prepared, the TCRbeta library received unique molecular identifiers. TCRdb fed the PCR reads into MiXCR, producing one record per CDR3 protein. This sample has around 450,000 distinct CDR3 sequences, with about a sixth found just once. With respect to this clonotype: The target antigen is unknown.

The CDR3 spans 14 residues. CDR1 is SGHTA and CDR2 is FQGNSA in the germline V gene. V lost 5 bases, J lost 13 bases, and 11 bases stayed unmatched. This specimen was PBMCs, mostly from graft donor cells, taken 360 days after TCRalphabeta/CD19-depleted stem cell transplant. The chain employs TRBV7-2 and TRBJ1-6; 7 bases match TRBD1. The receptor comes from a boy under two years old who had a stem cell transplant for Wiskott-Aldrich syndrome, so the T cells may come from the graft donor. The CDR3: CASSVTGTVIPLHF. CDR3 nucleotide sequence: TGTGCCAGCAGCGTAACCGGGACAGTTATTCCCCTCCACTTT. Using reference TRBV7-2 and TRBJ1-6 for the parts outside the CDR3, the full variable domain is GAGVSQSPSNKVTEKGKDVELRCDPISGHTALYWYRQSLGQGLEFLIYFQGNSAPDKSGLPSDRFSAERTGGSVSTLTIQRTQQEDSAVYLCASSVTGTVIPLHFGNGTRLTVT.